Below, 22 T cell receptor beta chains from the same sample are listed, as sequenced in a study of shared clonotypes between healthy human individuals. Naive-designated CD8 cells lacked CD45RO, were positively enriched for CCR7, and omitted terminally differentiated effector memory CD45RA+ cells. The table came from immunoSEQ multiplex PCR; TCRdb's copy has only in-frame clones and leaves some out. The sample records about 750,000 clones, 80% to 95% being singletons. Sequenced: naive CD8+ T cells sorted from blood. The receptors originated from a man aged 25-45 years in good health.

Note on this clone: Other DNA sequences in the sample encode the same CDR3. The rearrangement uses TRBV27 and TRBJ2-7, with 8 bases matching TRBD1. J was trimmed by 1 base and V by 0 bases; bases with no gene match: 2. Germline V gene sequence: CDR1 MNHEY, CDR2 SMNVEV (reference sequence). This CDR3 comprises 15 residues. This CDR3 is CASSLSGQGSYEQYF. The CDR3 nucleotides read TGTGCCAGCAGTTTATCAGGACAGGGATCCTACGAGCAGTACTTC.

The chain carries TRBV11-3 and TRBJ1-1; D may be TRBD1 (6 bases). Germline V gene lookup returns CDR1 SGHNT and CDR2 YENEEA. The CDR3 runs to 15 residues. V was shortened by 5 bases and J by 8 bases, with 21 bases between the two germline ends. Here the CDR3 DNA reads TGTGCCAGCAGCGGCTATGGGACAAGAGCTCAAGAAGCTTTCTTT. Amino acid sequence: CASSGYGTRAQEAFF.

The V and J genes are TRBV28 and TRBJ2-3, with D perhaps TRBD2 (6 bases). V lost 4 bases and J lost 4, with 18 bases in between. This CDR3 region has 16 residues. From germline, CDR1 is MDHEN and CDR2 SYDVKM. CDR3 in DNA: TGTGCCAGCAGTTCACCATTTGGGACTTCCCCAGATACGCAGTATTTT. Translated, it gives CASSSPFGTSPDTQYF.

CDR3 DNA sequence: TGCGCCAGCAGCCAAGACGAGACGGACTATGGCTACACCTTC. Translation gives CASSQDETDYGYTF. J is TRBJ1-2 and V is TRBV4-1; no firm D call. The ends were cut back, 0 bases at V and 3 bases at J, with 8 bases in the middle. The CDR3 is 14 residues long. The germline CDR1 and CDR2 sequences are MGHRA and YSYEKL.

CDR3 coding DNA: TGTGCCAGCTCACCATCTCGGGAGTTGGGCGAGCAGTACTTC. As protein: CASSPSRELGEQYF. This rearrangement joins TRBV18 to TRBJ2-7; D is possibly TRBD2 (6 bases). The ends were cut back, 2 bases at V and 6 bases at J, with 14 bases in the middle. Germline V gives CDR1 KGHSH, CDR2 LQKENI. The CDR3 covers 14 residues.

The chain uses TRBV4-3 and TRBJ1-2; perhaps TRBD1 as D (5 bases). The CDR3 has 14 amino acids. The germline gives CDR1 LGHNA, CDR2 YSLEER. The V end lost 0 bases, the J end lost 7 bases, and 12 bases lay between the germline ends. CDR3 DNA sequence: TGCGCCAGCAGCCAAGATCGGGGACCTCTTGGCTACACCTTC. It yields the protein CASSQDRGPLGYTF.

This chain connects TRBV27 to TRBJ1-4; weak D call: TRBD1 (5 bases). The CDR3 consists of 14 residues. Germline V gene sequence: CDR1 MNHEY, CDR2 SMNVEV (reference sequence). Trimming took off 5 bases at V and 8 bases at J, with 15 bases between the two ends. The CDR3 is CASSTSGLREKLFF. The DNA of the CDR3 is TGTGCCAGCAGTACCTCAGGGTTGAGGGAAAAACTGTTTTTT.

This clone was seen once. The CDR3 is CASSHKDGIYSYEQYF. Here the CDR3 DNA reads TGTGCCAGCAGCCATAAAGACGGGATCTACTCCTACGAGCAGTACTTC. This chain connects TRBV28 to TRBJ2-7, with D perhaps matching TRBD2 (5 bases). The CDR3 spans 16 residues. The ends were cut back, 6 bases at V and 0 bases at J, with 18 bases in the middle. CDR1 is MDHEN and CDR2 is SYDVKM in the germline V gene. The variable domain in full, with the rest retrieved from reference TRBV28 and TRBJ2-7, is DVKVTQSSRYLVKRTGEKVFLECVQDMDHENMFWYRQDPGLGLRLIYFSYDVKMKEKGDIPEGYSVSREKKERFSLILESASTNQTSMYLCASSHKDGIYSYEQYFGPGTRLTVT.

This clone was seen once. The CDR3 DNA sequence: TGTGCCAGCAGCTTGGCCTTGCGGTTCTCCTACGAGCAGTACTTC. This sequence encodes CASSLALRFSYEQYF. This sequence joins TRBV5-8 and TRBJ2-7; D is undetermined. Trimming pared 0 bases from V and 0 bases from J, leaving 10 bases between. Germline-derived CDR1 and CDR2 are SGHTS and YDEGEE. The CDR3 is 15 residues long.

This clone was observed a single time. The chain combines TRBV27 with TRBJ1-5; D is uncertain. Between the trimmed V and J ends, which lost 4 bases and 5 bases, there was a span of 9 bases. Germline V CDR1 and CDR2: MNHEY, SMNVEV (reference sequence). This CDR3 spans 13 amino acids. The CDR3 region has the DNA TGTGCCAGCAGTTGGGGAGTAGATCAGCCCCAGCATTTT. Amino acid sequence: CASSWGVDQPQHF.

The V gene is TRBV7-2, the J gene TRBJ1-1; D unclear. V shed 1 base and J shed 7 bases, with 10 bases lying between them. Germline V gene data show CDR1 as SGHTA and CDR2 as FQGNSA. CDR3 size: 13 residues. CDR3 region: CASSLGWDLEAFF. As DNA, the CDR3 is TGTGCCAGCAGCTTAGGGTGGGATCTTGAAGCTTTCTTT.

V gene TRBV19 combines with J gene TRBJ2-7, with 7 bases lining up with TRBD1. This CDR3 spans 16 amino acids. CDR1 and CDR2 (germline): LNHDA, SQIVND (reference sequence). V shed 3 bases and J 2 bases; nucleotides not matched to a gene: 10. The DNA for the CDR3 is TGTGCCAGTAGTATCGGGCCTTGGCAGGGGGCCTACGAGCAGTACTTC. It encodes CASSIGPWQGAYEQYF.

The V gene is TRBV5-1, the J gene TRBJ2-5, with D uncertain. The CDR3 runs to 14 residues. V was shortened by 0 bases and J by 5 bases, with 11 bases between the two germline ends. Germline CDR1 reads SGHRS; CDR2 reads YFSETQ. The CDR3 loop reads CASSLAGTLETQYF. CDR3 nucleotide sequence: TGCGCCAGCAGCTTGGCGGGCACATTGGAGACCCAGTACTTC.

The rearrangement uses TRBV7-9 and TRBJ1-3; D is uncertain. V was cut by 6 bases and J by 0 bases, with 9 bases left in between. The CDR3 extends over 14 amino acids. Per germline, CDR1 SEHNR and CDR2 FQNEAQ (reference sequence). This CDR3 reads CASSYRDSGNTIYF. CDR3 DNA sequence: TGTGCCAGCAGTTATCGGGACTCTGGAAACACCATATATTTT.

The chain has TRBV4-2 and TRBJ1-5; D is unclear. V lost 5 bases, J lost 9 bases, and 17 bases lay in between. This CDR3 spans 14 amino acids. Germline lookup yields CDR1 LGHNA and CDR2 YNFKEQ. CDR3 in amino acids: CASSTRIDWGPQHF. As DNA, the CDR3 is TGTGCCAGCAGCACCCGAATAGATTGGGGGCCCCAGCATTTT.

This clone was counted a single time. J is TRBJ2-5 and V is TRBV29-1; 7 bases fit TRBD1. After removal of 6 bases from V and 4 bases from J, the junction contained 11 bases not matched to a gene. Germline CDR1 is SQVTM and CDR2 is ANQGSEA. The CDR3 is made up of 14 amino acids. The CDR3 is CSVHLLGGGETQYF. The CDR3 DNA follows: TGCAGCGTCCACCTATTAGGGGGCGGAGAGACCCAGTACTTC.

The chain links TRBV5-4 to TRBJ2-7, with 14 bases lining up with TRBD2. This CDR3 is built from 14 residues. Losses at the gene ends were 3 bases for V and 5 bases for J; bases not matched to a gene: 1. Germline V gene sequence: CDR1 SGHNT, CDR2 YYREEE (reference sequence). In DNA form, the CDR3 reads TGTGCCAGCAGCTGGGGACTAGCGGGAGACGAGCAGTACTTC. Encoded protein: CASSWGLAGDEQYF. The whole variable domain, filled in from reference TRBV5-4 and TRBJ2-7, reads ETGVTQSPTHLIKTRGQQVTLRCSSQSGHNTVSWYQQALGQGPQFIFQYYREEENGRGNFPPRFSGLQFPNYSSELNVNALELDDSALYLCASSWGLAGDEQYFGPGTRLTVT.

The chain links TRBV6-5 to TRBJ2-1; a possible D gene is TRBD1 (5 bases). Trimming removed 6 bases at V and 0 bases at J, with 12 bases between. Germline loops: CDR1 MNHEY, CDR2 SVGAGI. CDR3 length equals 15 residues. The CDR3 DNA reads TGTGCCAGCAGGCTAGGGGTTAGCTCCTACAATGAGCAGTTCTTC. Its protein product is CASRLGVSSYNEQFF.

The genes are TRBV6-6 and TRBJ2-2; TRBD2 matches 9 bases. The germline V gene has CDR1 MNHNY and CDR2 SVGAGI (reference sequence). V lost 4 bases to trimming and J lost 2 bases; unmatched junction nucleotides: 5. CDR3 length equals 16 residues. CDR3 in amino acids: CASSLLAGPNTGELFF. The CDR3 nucleotides read TGTGCCAGCAGTTTGCTAGCGGGACCAAACACCGGGGAGCTGTTTTTT.

This chain links TRBV7-9 with TRBJ2-5, with TRBD1 matching over 10 bases. Per germline, CDR1 SEHNR and CDR2 FQNEAQ (reference sequence). The CDR3 is 16 amino acids. V lost 3 bases and J lost 1; bases outside the gene matches: 5. The CDR3 DNA reads TGTGCCAGCAGCTTTCTTCGGGACAGGGGCCAAGAGACCCAGTACTTC. Residues: CASSFLRDRGQETQYF.

V and J are TRBV10-2 and TRBJ2-1; tentative D call: TRBD2 (6 bases). This CDR3 region has 16 residues. Germline values: CDR1 WSHSY, CDR2 SAAADI. V lost 3 bases and J lost 6, with 18 bases in between. For the CDR3, the DNA is TGCGCCAGCAGTGATTTAGGTAGGGAGGATGGCAATGAGCAGTTCTTC. This translates into CASSDLGREDGNEQFF.

The chain couples TRBV13 to TRBJ2-7; D not certain. The CDR3 has 12 residues. Germline assignment: CDR1 PRHDT and CDR2 FYEKMQ (reference sequence). V was shortened by 0 bases and J by 3 bases, with 3 bases between the two germline ends. The CDR3 DNA reads TGTGCCAGCAGCTTAGGAAACTACGAGCAGTACTTC. It specifies CASSLGNYEQYF.